This T cell receptor (beta chain) was recorded in a study of control samples from healthy donors and cancer patients. The method was immunoSEQ multiplex PCR; TCRdb's version includes in-frame clones alone and lacks a portion of them. The sample includes more than 75,000 clones, roughly 84% of them seen just once. The CDR3 covers 18 residues. CDR1 MGHRA and CDR2 YSYEKL come from the germline V gene. Trimming took 0 bases from V and 0 from J, leaving 12 bases between them. The sample consisted of PBMCs. This chain joins TRBV4-1 and TRBJ1-6; D gene uncertain. The TCR originated in a man aged 70 or older with lung cancer. Here the CDR3 DNA reads TGCGCCAGCAGCCAAGAGGAGGGCAGGAGCTCCTATAATTCACCCCTCCACTTT. This gives the protein CASSQEEGRSSYNSPLHF.